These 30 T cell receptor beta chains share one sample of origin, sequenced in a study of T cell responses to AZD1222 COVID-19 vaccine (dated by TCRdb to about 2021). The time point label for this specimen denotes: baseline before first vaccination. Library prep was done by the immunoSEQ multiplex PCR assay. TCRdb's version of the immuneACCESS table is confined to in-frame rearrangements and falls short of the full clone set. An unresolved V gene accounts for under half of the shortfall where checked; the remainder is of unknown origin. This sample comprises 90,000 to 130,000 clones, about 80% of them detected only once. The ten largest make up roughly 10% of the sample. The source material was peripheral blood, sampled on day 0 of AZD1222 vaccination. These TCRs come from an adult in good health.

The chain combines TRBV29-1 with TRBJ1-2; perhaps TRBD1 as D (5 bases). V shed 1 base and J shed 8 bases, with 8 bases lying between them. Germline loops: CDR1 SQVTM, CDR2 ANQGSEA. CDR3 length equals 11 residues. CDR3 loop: CSVEAGLGYTF. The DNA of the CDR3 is TGCAGCGTTGAAGCAGGGCTCGGCTACACCTTC.

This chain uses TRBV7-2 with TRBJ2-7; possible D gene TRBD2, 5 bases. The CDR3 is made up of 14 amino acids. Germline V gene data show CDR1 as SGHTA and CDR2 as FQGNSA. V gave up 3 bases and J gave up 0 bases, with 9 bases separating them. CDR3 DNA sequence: TGTGCCAGCAGCTTGGGCGGGTACTCCTACGAGCAGTACTTC. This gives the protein CASSLGGYSYEQYF.

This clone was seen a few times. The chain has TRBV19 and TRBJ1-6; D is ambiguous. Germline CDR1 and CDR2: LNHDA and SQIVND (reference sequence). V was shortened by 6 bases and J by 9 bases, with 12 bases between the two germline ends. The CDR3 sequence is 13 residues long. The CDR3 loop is CASRKREGSPLHF. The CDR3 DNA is TGTGCCAGTAGGAAAAGGGAGGGTTCACCCCTCCACTTT.

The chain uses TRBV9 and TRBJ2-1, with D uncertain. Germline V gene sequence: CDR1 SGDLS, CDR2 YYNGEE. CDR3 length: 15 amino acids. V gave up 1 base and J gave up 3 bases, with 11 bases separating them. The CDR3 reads CASSVSSQIYNEQFF. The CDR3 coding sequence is TGTGCCAGCAGCGTATCTAGTCAAATCTACAATGAGCAGTTCTTC.

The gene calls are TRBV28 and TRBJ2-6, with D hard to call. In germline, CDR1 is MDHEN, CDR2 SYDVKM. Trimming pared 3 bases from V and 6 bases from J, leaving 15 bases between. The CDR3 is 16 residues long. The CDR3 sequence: CASSLTRRGLANVLTF. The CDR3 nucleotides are TGTGCCAGCAGTTTGACCAGACGCGGTCTGGCCAACGTCCTGACTTTC.

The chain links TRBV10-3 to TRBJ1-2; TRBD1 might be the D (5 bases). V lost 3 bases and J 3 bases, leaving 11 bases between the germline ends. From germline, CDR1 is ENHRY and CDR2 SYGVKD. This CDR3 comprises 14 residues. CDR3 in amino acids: CAISDVLRDYGYTF. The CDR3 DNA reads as TGTGCCATCAGTGACGTCCTCAGGGACTATGGCTACACCTTC.

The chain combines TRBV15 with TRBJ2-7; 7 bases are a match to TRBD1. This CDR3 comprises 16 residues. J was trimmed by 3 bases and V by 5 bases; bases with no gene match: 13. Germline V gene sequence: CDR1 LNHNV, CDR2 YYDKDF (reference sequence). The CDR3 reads CATSLNYDRAYYEQYF. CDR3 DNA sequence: TGTGCCACCAGCCTTAATTATGACAGGGCCTACTACGAGCAGTACTTC.

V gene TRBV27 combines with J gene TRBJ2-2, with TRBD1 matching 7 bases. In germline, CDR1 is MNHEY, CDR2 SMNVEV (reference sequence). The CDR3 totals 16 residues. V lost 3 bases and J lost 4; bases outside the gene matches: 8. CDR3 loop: CASSFYSGGSTGELFF. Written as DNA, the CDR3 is TGTGCCAGCAGTTTTTATTCAGGGGGTAGCACCGGGGAGCTGTTTTTT.

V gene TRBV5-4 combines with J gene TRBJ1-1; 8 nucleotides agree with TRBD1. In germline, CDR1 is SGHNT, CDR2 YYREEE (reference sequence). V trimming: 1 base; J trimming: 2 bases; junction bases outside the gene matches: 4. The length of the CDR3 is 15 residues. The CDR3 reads CASSLWQGANTEAFF. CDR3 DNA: TGTGCCAGCAGCTTGTGGCAGGGGGCTAACACTGAAGCTTTCTTT. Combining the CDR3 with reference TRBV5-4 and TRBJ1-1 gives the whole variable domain ETGVTQSPTHLIKTRGQQVTLRCSSQSGHNTVSWYQQALGQGPQFIFQYYREEENGRGNFPPRFSGLQFPNYSSELNVNALELDDSALYLCASSLWQGANTEAFFGQGTRLTVV.

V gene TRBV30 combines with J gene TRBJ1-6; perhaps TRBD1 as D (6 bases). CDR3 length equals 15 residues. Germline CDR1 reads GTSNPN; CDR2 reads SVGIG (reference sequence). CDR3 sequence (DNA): TGTGCTTCGAGCATGGACAGTGTTCATAATTCACCCCTCCACTTT. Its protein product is CASSMDSVHNSPLHF.

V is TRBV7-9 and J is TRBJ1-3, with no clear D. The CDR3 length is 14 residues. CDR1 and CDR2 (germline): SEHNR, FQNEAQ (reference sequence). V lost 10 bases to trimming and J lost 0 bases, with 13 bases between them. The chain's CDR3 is CATNPMDSGNTIYF. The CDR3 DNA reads TGTGCCACCAATCCCATGGACTCTGGAAACACCATATATTTT.

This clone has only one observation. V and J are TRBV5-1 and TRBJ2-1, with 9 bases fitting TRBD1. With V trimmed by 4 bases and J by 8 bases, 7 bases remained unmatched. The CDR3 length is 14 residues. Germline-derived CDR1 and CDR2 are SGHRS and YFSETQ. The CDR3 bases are TGCGCCAGCAGCGGCCGGGACAGGGTGGATGAGCAGTTCTTC. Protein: CASSGRDRVDEQFF.

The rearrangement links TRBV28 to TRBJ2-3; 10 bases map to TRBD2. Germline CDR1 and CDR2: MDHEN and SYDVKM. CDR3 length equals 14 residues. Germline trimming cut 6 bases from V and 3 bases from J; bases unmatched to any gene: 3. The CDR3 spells CASRGTSETDTQYF. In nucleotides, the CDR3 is TGTGCCAGCAGGGGGACTAGCGAGACAGATACGCAGTATTTT.

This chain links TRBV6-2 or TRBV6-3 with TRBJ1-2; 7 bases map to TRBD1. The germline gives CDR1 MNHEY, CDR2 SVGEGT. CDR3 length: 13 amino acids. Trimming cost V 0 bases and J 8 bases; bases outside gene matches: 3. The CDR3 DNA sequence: TGTGCCAGCAGTTACTCGGGACAGAGAGGCTACACCTTC. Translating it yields CASSYSGQRGYTF.

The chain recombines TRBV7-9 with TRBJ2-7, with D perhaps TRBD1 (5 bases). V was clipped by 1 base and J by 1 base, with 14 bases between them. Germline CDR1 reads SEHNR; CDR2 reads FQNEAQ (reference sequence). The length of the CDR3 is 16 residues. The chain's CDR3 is CASSLGGGGVSYEQYF. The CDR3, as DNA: TGTGCCAGCAGCTTAGGGGGCGGTGGGGTATCCTACGAGCAGTACTTC.

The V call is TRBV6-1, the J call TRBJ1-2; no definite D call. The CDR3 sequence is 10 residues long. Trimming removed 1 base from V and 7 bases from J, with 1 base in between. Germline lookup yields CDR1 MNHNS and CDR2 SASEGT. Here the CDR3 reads CASSEGGYTF. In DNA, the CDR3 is TGTGCCAGCAGTGAAGGTGGCTACACCTTC.

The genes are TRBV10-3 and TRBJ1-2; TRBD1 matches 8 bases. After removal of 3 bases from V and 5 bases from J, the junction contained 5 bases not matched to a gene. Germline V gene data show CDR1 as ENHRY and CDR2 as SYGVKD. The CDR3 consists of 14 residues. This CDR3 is CAISEEWTGYGYTF. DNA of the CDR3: TGTGCCATCAGTGAAGAGTGGACAGGGTATGGCTACACCTTC.

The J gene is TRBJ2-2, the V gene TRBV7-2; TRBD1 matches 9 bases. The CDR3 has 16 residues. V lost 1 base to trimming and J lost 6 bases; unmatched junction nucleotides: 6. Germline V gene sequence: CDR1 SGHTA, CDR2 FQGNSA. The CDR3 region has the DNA TGTGCCAGCAGCTTAGGTGGTAGGACAGGGGCCGGGGAGCTGTTTTTT. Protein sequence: CASSLGGRTGAGELFF. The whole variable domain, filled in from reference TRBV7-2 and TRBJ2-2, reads GAGVSQSPSNKVTEKGKDVELRCDPISGHTALYWYRQSLGQGLEFLIYFQGNSAPDKSGLPSDRFSAERTGGSVSTLTIQRTQQEDSAVYLCASSLGGRTGAGELFFGEGSRLTVL.

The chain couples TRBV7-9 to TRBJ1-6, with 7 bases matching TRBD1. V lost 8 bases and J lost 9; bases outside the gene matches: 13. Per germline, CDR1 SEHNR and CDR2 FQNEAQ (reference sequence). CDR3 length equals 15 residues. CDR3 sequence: CASLRQGDGGSPLHF. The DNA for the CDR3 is TGTGCCAGCCTCCGACAGGGCGACGGGGGTTCACCCCTCCACTTT. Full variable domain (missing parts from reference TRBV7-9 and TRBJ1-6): DTGVSQNPRHKITKRGQNVTFRCDPISEHNRLYWYRQTLGQGPEFLTYFQNEAQLEKSRLLSDRFSAERPKGSFSTLEIQRTEQGDSAMYLCASLRQGDGGSPLHFGNGTRLTVT.

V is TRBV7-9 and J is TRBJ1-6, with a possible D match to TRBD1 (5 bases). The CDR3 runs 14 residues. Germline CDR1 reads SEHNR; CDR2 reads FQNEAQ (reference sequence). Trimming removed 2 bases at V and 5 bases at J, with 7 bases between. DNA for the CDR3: TGTGCCAGCAGCTTAATGACAGATAATTCACCCCTCCACTTT. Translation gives CASSLMTDNSPLHF.

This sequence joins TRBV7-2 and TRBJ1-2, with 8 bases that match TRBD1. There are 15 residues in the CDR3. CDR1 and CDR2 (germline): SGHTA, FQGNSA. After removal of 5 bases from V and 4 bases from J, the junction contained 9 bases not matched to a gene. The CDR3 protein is CASSPGQGPGYGYTF. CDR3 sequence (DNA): TGTGCCAGCAGCCCAGGACAGGGCCCTGGCTATGGCTACACCTTC.

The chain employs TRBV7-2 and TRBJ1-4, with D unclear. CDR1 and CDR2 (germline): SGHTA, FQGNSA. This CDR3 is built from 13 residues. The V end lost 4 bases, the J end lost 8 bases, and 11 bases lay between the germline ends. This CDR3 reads CASSSEYGEKLFF. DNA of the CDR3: TGTGCCAGCAGCTCCGAATATGGGGAAAAACTGTTTTTT. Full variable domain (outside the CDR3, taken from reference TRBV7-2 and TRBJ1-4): GAGVSQSPSNKVTEKGKDVELRCDPISGHTALYWYRQSLGQGLEFLIYFQGNSAPDKSGLPSDRFSAERTGGSVSTLTIQRTQQEDSAVYLCASSSEYGEKLFFGSGTQLSVL.

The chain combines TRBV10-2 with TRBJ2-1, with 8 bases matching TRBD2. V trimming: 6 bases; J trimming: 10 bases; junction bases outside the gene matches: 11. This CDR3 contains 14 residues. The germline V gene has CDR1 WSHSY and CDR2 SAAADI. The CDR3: CASRPRSAGDEQFF. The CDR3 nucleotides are TGCGCCAGCAGGCCCAGGTCAGCGGGAGACGAGCAGTTCTTC.

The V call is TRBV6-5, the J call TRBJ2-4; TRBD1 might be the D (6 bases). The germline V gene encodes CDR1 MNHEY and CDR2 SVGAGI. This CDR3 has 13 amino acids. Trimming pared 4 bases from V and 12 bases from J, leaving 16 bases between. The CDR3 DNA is TGTGCCAGCAGTTTCACGTCCCGGGACACTCAGTACTTC. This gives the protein CASSFTSRDTQYF.

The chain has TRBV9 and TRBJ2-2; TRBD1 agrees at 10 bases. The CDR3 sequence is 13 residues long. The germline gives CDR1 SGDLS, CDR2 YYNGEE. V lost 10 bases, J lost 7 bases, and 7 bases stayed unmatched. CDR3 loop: CAQKGTGDGELFF. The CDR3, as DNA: TGTGCCCAAAAAGGGACAGGGGACGGGGAGCTGTTTTTT.

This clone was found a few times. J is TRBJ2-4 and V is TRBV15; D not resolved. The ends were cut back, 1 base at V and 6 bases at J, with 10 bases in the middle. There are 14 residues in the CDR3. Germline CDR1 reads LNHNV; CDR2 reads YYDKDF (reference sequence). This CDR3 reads CATSRAGEVNIQYF. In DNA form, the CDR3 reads TGTGCCACCAGCAGAGCGGGCGAAGTAAACATTCAGTACTTC.

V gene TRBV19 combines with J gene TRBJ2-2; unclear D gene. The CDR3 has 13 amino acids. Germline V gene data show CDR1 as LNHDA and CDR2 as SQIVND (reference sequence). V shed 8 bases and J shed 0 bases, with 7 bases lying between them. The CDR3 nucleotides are TGTGCCAGTTCAAGAACGAACACCGGGGAGCTGTTTTTT. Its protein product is CASSRTNTGELFF.

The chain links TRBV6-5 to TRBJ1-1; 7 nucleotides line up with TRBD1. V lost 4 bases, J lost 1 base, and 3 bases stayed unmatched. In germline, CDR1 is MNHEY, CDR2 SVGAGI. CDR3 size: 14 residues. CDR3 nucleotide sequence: TGTGCCAGCAGTTTGCACAGGGGGAACACTGAAGCTTTCTTT. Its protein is CASSLHRGNTEAFF.

Here the CDR3 reads CASSQEGYRGSLGYTF. In nucleotides, the CDR3 is TGTGCCAGCAGCCAAGAAGGCTACAGAGGCTCTTTGGGCTACACCTTC. V is TRBV3-1 (or the pseudogene TRBV3-2) and J is TRBJ1-2; the D is unclear. Trimming pared 0 bases from V and 8 bases from J, leaving 19 bases between. The CDR3 covers 16 residues. Germline V lookup: CDR1 LGHDT, CDR2 YNNKEL (reference sequence).

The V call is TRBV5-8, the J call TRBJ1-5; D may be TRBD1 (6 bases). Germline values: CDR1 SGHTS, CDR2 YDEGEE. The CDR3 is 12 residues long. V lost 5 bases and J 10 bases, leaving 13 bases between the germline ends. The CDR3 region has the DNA TGTGCCAGCAGTTACCAGACAGGTCCCCAGCATTTT. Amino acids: CASSYQTGPQHF.